Presented here are 17 T cell receptor beta chains from one specimen sequenced in a study of vaccination and CD4 T cells after COVID-19. Cultured CD4+ T-cell DNA underwent Oncomine TCR Beta short-read sequencing. MiXCR, run by TCRdb on the PCR reads, gives a single entry per CDR3 protein. The sample has fewer than 15,000 distinct CDR3 sequences, around 47% seen once. No antigens are known for them. Treatment here: roughly ten-day PBMC culture with coronavirus spike peptide pools or control peptides (ViraFEST assay). Material: CD4+ T cells from blood, cultured in vitro. The receptors stem from a human donor who had recovered from COVID-19.

The rearrangement links TRBV10-3 to TRBJ2-5, with TRBD2 identical over 7 bases. Germline V CDR1 and CDR2: ENHRY, SYGVKD. CDR3 length: 11 residues. The CDR3 sequence is CGAGAEETQYF. The CDR3 DNA reads as TGTGGCGCGGGAGCCGAAGAGACCCAGTACTTC.

This clonotype has more than one count but fewer than ten. The chain recombines TRBV7-3 with TRBJ2-7, with D maybe TRBD1 (7 bases). This CDR3 is 14 amino acids long. The V gene lost 3 bases and the J gene lost 1 base, with 10 bases spanning the gap. Germline V gives CDR1 SGHTA, CDR2 FQGTGA. The CDR3 region has the DNA TGTGCCAGCAGCTTTCAGGGGGGATCCTACGAGCAGTACTTC. Encoded protein: CASSFQGGSYEQYF.

A few counts support this clonotype. This chain joins TRBV6-1 and TRBJ2-3, with 10 bases that match TRBD1. The germline gives CDR1 MNHNS, CDR2 SASEGT. The V gene end was trimmed by 7 bases and the J gene end by 4 bases; junction bases not matched to a gene: 2. The CDR3 loop spans 13 amino acids. This CDR3 is CASTTGGADTQYF. Here the CDR3 DNA reads TGTGCCAGCACGACAGGGGGCGCAGATACGCAGTATTTT.

A few counts support this clonotype. J is TRBJ1-2 and V is TRBV10-3; D is perhaps TRBD1 (5 bases). The length of the CDR3 is 13 residues. In germline, CDR1 is ENHRY, CDR2 SYGVKD. The germline V and J ends were trimmed by 2 bases and 5 bases, with 9 bases remaining between them. CDR3 sequence (DNA): TGTGCCATCAGTGAGACGGGGGAGTATGGCTACACCTTC. Translating it yields CAISETGEYGYTF.

The rearrangement uses TRBV5-1 and TRBJ1-1; no clear D gene. CDR1 is SGHRS, CDR2 YFSETQ, per germline. The CDR3 totals 12 residues. Trimming pared 5 bases from V and 0 bases from J, leaving 5 bases between. The CDR3 nucleotides read TGCGCCAGCAGATTAGTGAACACTGAAGCTTTCTTT. Residues: CASRLVNTEAFF.

The J gene is TRBJ1-6, the V gene TRBV6-1; D uncertain. The CDR3 loop spans 12 amino acids. V was pared by 7 bases and J by 8 bases, with 9 bases between. Germline V lookup: CDR1 MNHNS, CDR2 SASEGT. CDR3 amino acids: CASTLEDSPLHF. The CDR3 region has the DNA TGTGCCAGCACCCTGGAGGATTCACCCCTCCACTTT.

This clonotype was counted a few times. This sequence joins TRBV19 and TRBJ2-2, with D possibly TRBD2 on 5 matching bases. The germline V gene encodes CDR1 LNHDA and CDR2 SQIVND (reference sequence). The CDR3 contains 16 residues. The germline V and J ends were trimmed by 3 bases and 0 bases, with 11 bases remaining between them. This CDR3 is CASSIDGITNTGELFF. DNA for the CDR3: TGTGCCAGTAGTATTGACGGGATTACGAACACCGGGGAGCTGTTTTTT.

The J gene is TRBJ2-1, the V gene TRBV28, with D perhaps matching TRBD2 (6 bases). V shed 2 bases and J shed 7 bases, with 12 bases lying between them. The CDR3 extends over 14 amino acids. Germline V gene lookup returns CDR1 MDHEN and CDR2 SYDVKM. CDR3 amino acids: CASSLPIGRNEQFF. The CDR3 DNA sequence: TGTGCCAGCAGTTTACCCATAGGGAGGAATGAGCAGTTCTTC. Full variable domain (remainder filled in from reference TRBV28 and TRBJ2-1): DVKVTQSSRYLVKRTGEKVFLECVQDMDHENMFWYRQDPGLGLRLIYFSYDVKMKEKGDIPEGYSVSREKKERFSLILESASTNQTSMYLCASSLPIGRNEQFFGPGTRLTVL.

The gene calls are TRBV7-3 and TRBJ2-1; 8 nucleotides agree with TRBD2. The J segment lost 4 bases and the V segment lost 2 bases, leaving 10 bases of the junction unmatched. CDR3 length: 17 amino acids. Germline assignment: CDR1 SGHTA and CDR2 FQGTGA. The CDR3 spells CASSLSPSGRSYNEQFF. The CDR3 nucleotides read TGTGCCAGCAGCTTATCACCGAGCGGGAGATCGTACAATGAGCAGTTCTTC.

Comment on this clonotype: The conserved phenylalanine or tryptophan is not found at the CDR3 terminus, so this likely reflects a read error. The V and J genes are TRBV4-2 and TRBJ2-7; D is unclear. V was trimmed by 4 bases and J by 2 bases, leaving 9 bases between them. Germline-derived CDR1 and CDR2 are LGHNA and YNFKEQ. The CDR3 is 13 amino acids. CDR3: CASSRTDTYEQYL. Here the CDR3 DNA reads TGTGCCAGCAGCCGAACCGATACCTACGAGCAGTACCTC.

This clonotype occurred a few times. The J gene is TRBJ1-5, the V gene TRBV20-1; D uncertain. V was trimmed by 3 bases and J by 2 bases, leaving 20 bases between them. CDR3 length: 17 residues. Germline CDR1 is DFQATT and CDR2 is SNEGSKA (reference sequence). The CDR3 DNA is TGCAGTGCTAGGAATAATGAGGGCCGTACTCGCAATCAGCCCCAGCATTTT. Amino acids: CSARNNEGRTRNQPQHF.

This clonotype was counted only a few times. The rearrangement uses TRBV5-5 and TRBJ1-5, with TRBD1 matching over 8 bases. V dropped 0 bases and J dropped 6; count of bases not matched to a gene: 8. The CDR3 length is 16 residues. The V gene's germline CDR1 is SGHKS and CDR2 YYEKEE (reference sequence). CDR3 sequence: CASSLAGQGASQPQHF. The CDR3, as DNA: TGTGCCAGCAGCTTGGCCGGGCAGGGGGCTTCTCAGCCCCAGCATTTT.

The V call is TRBV20-1, the J call TRBJ2-7, with D possibly matching TRBD2 (5 bases). Germline CDR1 and CDR2: DFQATT and SNEGSKA (reference sequence). The V and J ends lost 5 bases and 0 bases respectively, with 11 bases between them. The CDR3 covers 13 residues. Here the CDR3 DNA reads TGCAGTGCTTCGGGGTGGCCCTCCTACGAGCAGTACTTC. Encoded protein: CSASGWPSYEQYF.

This clonotype has more than one count but fewer than ten. The chain employs TRBV18 and TRBJ2-2, with unresolved D. The V gene's germline CDR1 is KGHSH and CDR2 LQKENI. V lost 5 bases to trimming and J lost 0 bases, with 10 bases between them. The CDR3 length is 15 residues. The CDR3 region is CASSFGQANTGELFF. DNA of the CDR3: TGTGCCAGCTCATTCGGGCAAGCGAACACCGGGGAGCTGTTTTTT. Combining the CDR3 with reference TRBV18 and TRBJ2-2 gives the whole variable domain NAGVMQNPRHLVRRRGQEARLRCSPMKGHSHVYWYRQLPEEGLKFMVYLQKENIIDESGMPKERFSAEFPKEGPSILRIQQVVRGDSAAYFCASSFGQANTGELFFGEGSRLTVL.

The chain joins TRBV2 to TRBJ2-7, with D possibly being TRBD1 (5 bases). This CDR3 has 14 amino acids. V shed 4 bases and J shed 2 bases, with 12 bases lying between them. The germline CDR1 and CDR2 sequences are SNHLY and FYNNEI. The CDR3 sequence: CASSGGDSPYEQYF. Written as DNA, the CDR3 is TGTGCCAGCAGTGGGGGCGACAGCCCCTACGAGCAGTACTTC.

The genes are TRBV28 and TRBJ2-3; D uncertain. V was clipped by 8 bases and J by 0 bases, with 12 bases between them. Germline values: CDR1 MDHEN, CDR2 SYDVKM. This CDR3 contains 14 residues. CDR3 DNA sequence: TGTGCCAGCCGCTCCTTCTCGAGCACAGATACGCAGTATTTT. Amino acid sequence: CASRSFSSTDTQYF.

This clonotype occurred a few times. The chain couples TRBV7-8 to TRBJ1-2, with D perhaps TRBD1 (6 bases). Germline V lookup: CDR1 SGHVS, CDR2 FQNEAQ. Trimming shortened V by 1 base and J by 8 bases, and 11 bases separated the two germline ends. This CDR3 comprises 13 residues. The CDR3, as DNA: TGTGCCAGCAGCTTAGAACAGGGAAGGGGCTACACCTTC. Translated: CASSLEQGRGYTF.